Listed below are T cell receptor beta chains from one sample, sequenced in a study of T cell changes during pregnancy in multiple sclerosis. The assay was immunoSEQ multiplex PCR, and TCRdb's table has in-frame clones only and misses some. The sample lists under 110,000 clones, about 91% seen once, with over 3% in the top ten. Material: peripheral blood, obtained in the second trimester of pregnancy. Every receptor here comes from a female donor with multiple sclerosis, enrolled in a pregnancy study. CDR3s leave out the opening cysteine and the closing phenylalanine or tryptophan. Clone sizes are given selectively: once, few, many, or a class where the clone is expanded.

j_call	clone_size	cdr3_length	v_call	cdr3_aa
TRBJ2-2	-	10	TRBV11-2	ASSRDGRELF
TRBJ2-7	-	9	TRBV2	ASREAYEQY
TRBJ1-2	once	9	TRBV21-1	ASSEQGGYT
TRBJ2-7	-	11	TRBV10-2	ASSGLIPYEQY
TRBJ2-1	-	13	TRBV9	ASSGGGPSYNEQF
TRBJ2-3	-	13	TRBV5-4	ASSLLVVGTDTQY
TRBJ2-1	-	13	TRBV6-4	ASSDRGGSYNEQF
TRBJ2-7	-	11	TRBV5-1	ASRAGLTYEQY
TRBJ2-5	-	13	TRBV4-3	ASSLGQGGRETQY
TRBJ2-2	-	13	TRBV27	AIKKGDRSTGELF
TRBJ2-7	-	14	TRBV28	ASSFQAGGISYEQY
TRBJ2-5	-	9	TRBV29-1	SDTVGGTQY
TRBJ2-7	-	9	TRBV5-4	ASSSSYEQY
TRBJ2-7	-	13	TRBV6-5	ASSYSTGGLEEQY
TRBJ2-1	-	14	TRBV28	ASSLLLAGDFNEQF
TRBJ1-5	-	10	TRBV28	ASSQGYQPQH
TRBJ2-5	-	14	TRBV7-3	ASSASSSSLQETQY
TRBJ2-7	-	12	TRBV5-6	ASSLEAGVGEQY
TRBJ1-2	-	14	TRBV11-2	ASSLVHRGAHHGYT
TRBJ2-2	-	12	TRBV6-1	ASSQGPNTGELF
TRBJ1-4	-	14	TRBV4-1	ASSQDGSGRNEKLF
TRBJ2-7	-	12	TRBV7-2	ASSRRQGSYEQY
TRBJ2-5	-	13	TRBV18	ASSPVPAMRETQY
TRBJ2-7	once	15	TRBV6-4	ASSSGTSGKVGYEQY
TRBJ1-6	once	13	TRBV11-2	ASSFGTAYNSPLH
TRBJ1-1	-	11	TRBV11-3	ASSLRGRTEAF
TRBJ1-2	-	14	TRBV4-1	ASSQEPGSSTGEYT
TRBJ2-1	-	10	TRBV5-5	ASSIAGGSNF
TRBJ2-7	-	14	TRBV27	ASSFLGAGVYYEQY
TRBJ2-7	-	14	TRBV27	ASPHRRRGGYYEQY
TRBJ2-7	-	13	TRBV29-1	SVEVMAEGAGEQY
TRBJ2-3	-	14	TRBV7-6	ASSPTGDGSFVGQY